The clone carrying this T cell receptor beta chain occurred many times. Source material for PBMCs was more than 7.5 ml fresh peripheral blood. The data were taken from a study of T cells in Graves' hyperthyroidism and ophthalmopathy. Amplification yielded TCR beta CDR3 regions, with RNA transcripts as the source. When the TCR CDR3 underwent first-round RT-PCR, the HTBI primer set was used. TCRdb independently ran MiXCR on the multiplex PCR reads; one entry per CDR3 protein. The sample holds 300,000 to 350,000 distinct CDR3 sequences, 15% to 20% seen once. The length of the CDR3 is 14 residues. Germline trimming cut 0 bases from V and 6 bases from J; bases unmatched to any gene: 5. Germline-derived CDR1 and CDR2 are DFQATT and SNEGSKA (reference sequence).

The rearrangement links TRBV20-1 to TRBJ1-5; 7 bases are a match to TRBD1. Sequencing input: blood. The TCR originated in a man aged 25 to 40 with Graves' hyperthyroidism. The CDR3 nucleotides are TGCAGTGCTAGAGATACAGGGGTAGGTCAGCCCCAGCATTTT. Protein sequence: CSARDTGVGQPQHF.